The rows below give T cell receptor beta chains drawn from one sample of a study of T cell repertoires in cytomegalovirus infection. TCRdb re-derived calls from the reads in MiXCR, one entry per CDR3 protein. The sample yields around 310,000 distinct CDR3 sequences, roughly a sixth seen once. The sequencing sample was made of PBMCs. These receptors originate from a human donor in good health (CMV status not recorded). Some clones in this sample may be carry-over from other donors' samples. Each CDR3 is given without its conserved first and last residue.

v_gene: TRBV6-5
CDR3aa: ASSRQAVPTNEKLF

v_gene: TRBV7-2
CDR3aa: ASSFSTANTEAF

v_gene: TRBV20-1
CDR3aa: SARDPQSYEQY

v_gene: TRBV20-1
CDR3aa: SARDRRYNSLYGQY

v_gene: TRBV12-3/TRBV12-4
CDR3aa: ASSRAGSEKLF

v_gene: TRBV5-1
CDR3aa: ASSLDRPNTEAF

v_gene: TRBV20-1
CDR3aa: SAGPLGFMGEQY

v_gene: TRBV4-1
CDR3aa: ASSQGDLVTGGKSGNTIY

v_gene: TRBV6-2/TRBV6-3
CDR3aa: ASSYLTPSPQH

v_gene: TRBV10-3
CDR3aa: AISPGQGINNTEAF

v_gene: TRBV7-2
CDR3aa: ASSLGLRMGGGGYNEQF

v_gene: TRBV20-1
CDR3aa: SATGDSNQPQH

v_gene: TRBV18
CDR3aa: ASQPQGNSEQY

v_gene: TRBV2
CDR3aa: ASYPRTGGEKLF

v_gene: TRBV7-2
CDR3aa: ASSLGNPGADTQY

v_gene: TRBV2
CDR3aa: ASSLTGSRGPQH

v_gene: TRBV6-2/TRBV6-3
CDR3aa: ASITGGDQPQH

v_gene: TRBV20-1
CDR3aa: SAISQGADTQY

v_gene: TRBV15
CDR3aa: ATSRETGFYGYT

v_gene: TRBV12-3/TRBV12-4
CDR3aa: ASSLHFVTEAF

v_gene: TRBV6-2/TRBV6-3
CDR3aa: ASSYRQGDPNGYQPQH

v_gene: TRBV18
CDR3aa: ASSPPHPNTEAF

v_gene: TRBV28
CDR3aa: ASTISESGELF

v_gene: TRBV20-1
CDR3aa: SAERLRGRNQPQH

v_gene: TRBV19
CDR3aa: ASSRGNGFGETQY

v_gene: TRBV5-1
CDR3aa: ASRYTPDNTEAF

v_gene: TRBV7-2
CDR3aa: ASSLAVQETQY

v_gene: TRBV2
CDR3aa: ASSNAQGVNQPQH

v_gene: TRBV5-5
CDR3aa: ASSLGATRRDNSYEQY

v_gene: TRBV3-1
CDR3aa: ASSARDRVNTIY

v_gene: TRBV7-4
CDR3aa: ASSRAEAGNTEAF

v_gene: TRBV7-9
CDR3aa: ASSLVSRSDTQY

v_gene: TRBV19
CDR3aa: ASSIMAGQEGYT

v_gene: TRBV19
CDR3aa: ASSFGTPRQRTGELF

v_gene: TRBV18
CDR3aa: ASSPLGTGGRNTEAF

v_gene: TRBV6-2/TRBV6-3
CDR3aa: ASYDYWDGSYEQY

v_gene: TRBV28
CDR3aa: ASRSGSWETQY

v_gene: TRBV5-1
CDR3aa: ASSLLPLDRGDTEAF

v_gene: TRBV6-2/TRBV6-3
CDR3aa: ASSYGGVTYEQY

v_gene: TRBV4-1
CDR3aa: ASSQESGTTLYEQY